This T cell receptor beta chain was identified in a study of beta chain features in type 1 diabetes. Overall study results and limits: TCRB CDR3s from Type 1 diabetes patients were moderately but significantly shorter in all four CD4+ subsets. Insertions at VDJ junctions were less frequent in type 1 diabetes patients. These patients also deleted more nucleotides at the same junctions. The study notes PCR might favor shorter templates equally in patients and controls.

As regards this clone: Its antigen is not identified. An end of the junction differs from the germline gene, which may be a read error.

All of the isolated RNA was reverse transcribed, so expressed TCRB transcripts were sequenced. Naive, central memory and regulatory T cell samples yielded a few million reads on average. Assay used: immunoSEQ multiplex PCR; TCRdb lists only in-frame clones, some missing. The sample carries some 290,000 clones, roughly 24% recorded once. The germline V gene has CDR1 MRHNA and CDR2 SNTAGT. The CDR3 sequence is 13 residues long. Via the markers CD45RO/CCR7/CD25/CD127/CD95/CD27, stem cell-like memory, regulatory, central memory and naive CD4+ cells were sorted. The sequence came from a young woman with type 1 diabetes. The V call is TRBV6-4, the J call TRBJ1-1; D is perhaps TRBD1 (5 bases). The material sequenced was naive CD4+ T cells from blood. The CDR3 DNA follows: TGTGCCAGCAGGGAAGACAGTAACACTGAAGTTTTCTTT. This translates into CASREDSNTEVFF.